The rows below give T cell receptor beta chains drawn from one sample of a study of blood T cell repertoires in COVID-19. Using immunoSEQ multiplex PCR, the repertoire was profiled, and TCRdb retains in-frame clones only, with some absent. Here the sample spans over 120,000 clones, 87% being singletons. The specimen sequenced was peripheral blood. The receptors come from a woman in her forties or fifties with active or convalescent COVID-19. CDR3s include the opening cysteine and the closing phenylalanine or tryptophan. Each record gives: V gene, J gene, D gene, clone size, CDR3 DNA, CDR3 protein. The D gene is left open where the match is weak. Size tells how often a clone was seen (once, few, many) or the class of an expanded clone, and some rows leave it out.

>TRBV5-1|TRBJ1-6|TRBD1|.
TGCGCCAGCAGTGTGGGACAGGACAATTCACCCCTCCACTTT
CASSVGQDNSPLHF
>TRBV12-3/TRBV12-4|TRBJ2-1|.|.
TGTGCCAGCAGCGGAGACAATGAGCAGTTCTTC
CASSGDNEQFF
>TRBV7-2|TRBJ2-7|.|once
TGTGCCAGCAGCTTCGGAGCGATCTCCTACGAGCAGTACTTC
CASSFGAISYEQYF
>TRBV6-4|TRBJ2-3|TRBD2|.
TGTGCCAGCAGTGTCGGAGCGGGAGGGACGCAGTATTTT
CASSVGAGGTQYF
>TRBV7-3|TRBJ2-5|TRBD1|.
TGTGCCAGCAGCCCGGGACAGCAAGAGACCCAGTACTTC
CASSPGQQETQYF
>TRBV2|TRBJ2-3|TRBD2|.
TGTGCCAGCAGGAGACTAGCGGGAAGGACAGATACGCAGTATTTT
CASRRLAGRTDTQYF
>TRBV7-2|TRBJ1-2|TRBD1|.
TGTGCCAGCAGCCCTCCTAATGGACAGGGATATGGCTACACCTTC
CASSPPNGQGYGYTF
>TRBV7-9|TRBJ2-3|TRBD1|.
TGTGCCAGCAGCTTACAGGGGGCTCAAGATACGCAGTATTTT
CASSLQGAQDTQYF
>TRBV5-1|TRBJ2-3|.|.
TGCGCCAGCAGCTTGACGGGGAATTTAGGTGATACGCAGTATTTT
CASSLTGNLGDTQYF
>TRBV30|TRBJ2-3|TRBD1|.
TGTGCCGGGACCAGGGGGCCGACAGATACGCAGTATTTT
CAGTRGPTDTQYF
>TRBV16|TRBJ2-7|.|.
TGTGCCAGCAGCCAAAGCGGTTCGGGGTCCTACGAGCAGTACTTC
CASSQSGSGSYEQYF
>TRBV11-3|TRBJ1-3|.|.
TGTGCCAGCAGCTTAGGGGGACAAGCGTCTACCATATATTTT
CASSLGGQASTIYF
>TRBV2|TRBJ2-7|.|.
TGTGCCAGCAGGGATGACGGGACACAGGAGCAGTACTTC
CASRDDGTQEQYF
>TRBV5-4|TRBJ1-6|TRBD1|.
TGTGCCAGCAGCCAAATAACAGGGGGTAATTCACCCCTCCACTTT
CASSQITGGNSPLHF
>TRBV6-2/TRBV6-3|TRBJ2-7|.|.
TGTGCCAGCAGCAACGGGGAGTACGAGCAGTACTTC
CASSNGEYEQYF
>TRBV6-5|TRBJ1-2|.|.
TGTGCCAGCAGTTCAGACGGGACATCATATGGCTACACCTTC
CASSSDGTSYGYTF
>TRBV7-7|TRBJ2-7|.|.
TGTGCTAGCAGGTTAGGGGCGCCAAGCTCCTACGAGCAGTACTTC
CASRLGAPSSYEQYF
>TRBV27|TRBJ2-1|.|.
TGTGCCAGCAGTTTAACGGGGTTCGGGGAGCAGTTCTTC
CASSLTGFGEQFF
>TRBV6-5|TRBJ2-7|TRBD2|.
TGTGCCAGCAAGACTAGCGGGAGACCCGAGCAGTACTTC
CASKTSGRPEQYF
>TRBV7-3|TRBJ2-1|.|.
TGTGCCAGCAGCCGCAGTGGGCGGGACAATGAGCAGTTCTTC
CASSRSGRDNEQFF
>TRBV18|TRBJ2-6|TRBD1|.
TGTGCCAGCTTCTCCGGGACAGTAAAAGTCCTGACTTTC
CASFSGTVKVLTF
>TRBV9|TRBJ1-4|.|once
TGTGCCAGCAGCTCTCAGGGCTCCGCTAATGAAAAACTGTTTTTT
CASSSQGSANEKLFF
>TRBV28|TRBJ2-1|TRBD2|.
TGTGCCAGCAGTTTATCGGCACTAGCGGGTTTACTCGACTACAATGAGCAGTTCTTC
CASSLSALAGLLDYNEQFF
>TRBV6-5|TRBJ1-1|TRBD1|.
TGTGCCAGCAGTCTCCGGGACAGGGGGACCACTGAAGCTTTCTTT
CASSLRDRGTTEAFF
>TRBV28|TRBJ1-5|.|.
TGTGCCAGCAGTTTTAATACCGAGGGAATCAATCAGCCCCAGCATTTT
CASSFNTEGINQPQHF
>TRBV3-1/TRBV3-2|TRBJ2-5|.|.
TGTGCCAGCAGCCTTAAAGGGGCTACCGGGACCCAGTACTTC
CASSLKGATGTQYF
>TRBV14|TRBJ1-1|.|.
TGTGCCAGCAGCCCCCGGTCAACCACTGAAGCTTTCTTT
CASSPRSTTEAFF